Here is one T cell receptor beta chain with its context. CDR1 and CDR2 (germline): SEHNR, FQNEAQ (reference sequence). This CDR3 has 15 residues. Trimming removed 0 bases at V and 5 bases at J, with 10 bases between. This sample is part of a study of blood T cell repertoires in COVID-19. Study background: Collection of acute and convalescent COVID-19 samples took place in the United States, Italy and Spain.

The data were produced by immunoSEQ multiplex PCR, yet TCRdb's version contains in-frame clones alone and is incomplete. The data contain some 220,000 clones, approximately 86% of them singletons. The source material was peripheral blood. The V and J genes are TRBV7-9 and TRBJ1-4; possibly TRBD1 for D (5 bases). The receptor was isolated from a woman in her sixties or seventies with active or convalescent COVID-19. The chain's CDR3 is CASSLAGVQNEKLFF. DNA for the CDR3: TGTGCCAGCAGCTTAGCAGGGGTACAGAATGAAAAACTGTTTTTT. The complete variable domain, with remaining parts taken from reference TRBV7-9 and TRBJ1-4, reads DTGVSQNPRHKITKRGQNVTFRCDPISEHNRLYWYRQTLGQGPEFLTYFQNEAQLEKSRLLSDRFSAERPKGSFSTLEIQRTEQGDSAMYLCASSLAGVQNEKLFFGSGTQLSVL.